Each of the 3 T cell receptor beta chains below was sequenced from the same sample in a study of T cells in Graves' hyperthyroidism and ophthalmopathy. Template material for amplifying TCR beta CDR3 regions consisted of RNA transcripts. HTBI primers were the set used in a first-round RT-PCR of the TCR CDR3. A single record per CDR3 protein comes from TCRdb applying MiXCR to the multiplex PCR reads. Of approximately 500,000 distinct CDR3 sequences listed, about 43% are singletons. Sequenced material: peripheral blood or thyroid tissue (not recorded which). These receptors originate from a woman aged 18 to 35 with Graves' hyperthyroidism.

This clonotype was counted only a few times. At one end, the junction sequence differs from germline, possibly due to a read error. CDR3 residues: CASSLQGQYNSPLHF. DNA for the CDR3: TGTGCCAGCAGTTTACAGGGGCAATATAATTCACCCCTCCACTTT. The J gene is TRBJ1-6, the V gene TRBV10-3; TRBD1 aligns across 7 bases. Germline V gene data show CDR1 as ENHRY and CDR2 as SYGVKD. The CDR3 sequence is 15 residues long.

The chain combines TRBV6-1 with TRBJ2-5, with D possibly being TRBD2 (5 bases). The germline CDR1 and CDR2 sequences are MNHNS and SASEGT. CDR3 length: 15 residues. Between the trimmed V and J ends, which lost 6 bases and 2 bases, there was a span of 16 bases. DNA for the CDR3: TGTGCCAGCAGCCATGGAGCGGATACACAAGAGACCCAGTACTTC. Translated, it gives CASSHGADTQETQYF.

On this clonotype: Compared with germline, one end of the junction differs, possibly owing to a read error. For the CDR3, the DNA is TGTGCCGGTAGTAGCGCAGGGGGCGCCTATGGCTACACCTTC. This gives the protein CAGSSAGGAYGYTF. The chain employs TRBV19 and TRBJ1-2; 8 bases are a match to TRBD1. Germline V gives CDR1 LNHDA, CDR2 SQIVND (reference sequence). This CDR3 region has 14 residues.